These T cell receptor beta chains were read from a single sample in a study of shared clonotypes between healthy human individuals. The assay was immunoSEQ multiplex PCR, and TCRdb's table has in-frame clones only and misses some. The data hold 700,000 or so clones, with about 78% observed a single time. Source material: memory CD4+ T cells sorted from blood. The receptors stem from a woman aged 25 to 39 in good health. Each CDR3 is given with its conserved first and last residue. Fields, in order: V gene, J gene, D gene, clone size, CDR3 protein, CDR3 DNA. A D gene is named only where the DNA matches it firmly. Rows give clone size only sometimes, using once, few, many, or a class for an expanded clone.

TRBV28,TRBJ2-7,-,-,CASSPSEQHYEQYF,TGTGCCAGCAGTCCGTCCGAGCAGCATTACGAGCAGTACTTC
TRBV6-6,TRBJ2-5,TRBD2,-,CASSTSGRWETQYF,TGTGCCAGCAGCACTAGCGGGAGGTGGGAGACCCAGTACTTC
TRBV28,TRBJ1-2,-,-,CASSLWNSKVGHGYTF,TGTGCCAGCAGTTTATGGAACAGTAAGGTTGGGCATGGCTACACCTTC
TRBV5-1,TRBJ1-1,TRBD1,-,CASSQPGGTEAFF,TGCGCCAGCAGCCAGCCAGGGGGAACTGAAGCTTTCTTT
TRBV11-3,TRBJ2-7,TRBD1,-,CASSQVARGYEQYF,TGTGCCAGCAGCCAAGTTGCCAGGGGGTACGAGCAGTACTTC
TRBV7-9,TRBJ2-3,-,-,CASSLEGYRITDTQYF,TGTGCCAGCAGCTTAGAGGGGTACAGGATAACAGATACGCAGTATTTT
TRBV19,TRBJ1-1,TRBD1,few,CASSIPYRGRLNTEAFF,TGTGCCAGTAGTATCCCTTACAGGGGGCGGTTAAACACTGAAGCTTTCTTT
TRBV2,TRBJ1-2,-,-,CASSVSAGTNYGYTF,TGTGCCAGCAGTGTCTCGGCAGGGACTAACTATGGCTACACCTTC
TRBV4-2,TRBJ1-2,-,-,CASSQRVAGGGYGYTF,TGTGCCAGCAGCCAACGCGTTGCGGGGGGGGGTTATGGCTACACCTTC
TRBV28,TRBJ2-3,TRBD2,-,CASRTSGMYTDTQYF,TGTGCCAGCCGAACTAGCGGGATGTACACAGATACGCAGTATTTT
TRBV25-1,TRBJ1-2,-,-,CASSKLGTSGGYTF,TGTGCCAGCAGTAAATTGGGCACCTCCGGTGGCTACACCTTC
TRBV28,TRBJ2-3,-,-,CASSPPRPTDTQYF,TGTGCCAGCAGTCCCCCGCGACCGACAGATACGCAGTATTTT
TRBV5-4,TRBJ2-7,TRBD2,-,CASSQESSGGPYEQYF,TGTGCCAGCAGCCAAGAATCTAGCGGGGGACCCTACGAGCAGTACTTC
TRBV28,TRBJ1-2,-,-,CASSLPPPANYGYTF,TGTGCCAGCAGTTTACCCCCCCCAGCTAACTATGGCTACACCTTC
TRBV5-1,TRBJ2-1,TRBD2,few,CASSLFGGSSYNEQFF,TGCGCCAGCAGCTTGTTCGGGGGGTCCTCCTACAATGAGCAGTTCTTC
TRBV5-1,TRBJ1-4,-,-,CASSKGETLPSNEKLFF,TGCGCCAGCAGCAAGGGGGAGACCTTACCATCTAATGAAAAACTGTTTTTT
TRBV4-1,TRBJ1-4,-,-,CASSQRRGEKLFF,TGCGCCAGCAGCCAACGAAGGGGCGAAAAACTGTTTTTT
TRBV10-3,TRBJ2-4,-,-,CASSELKNIQYF,TGTGCCTCCTCAGAGCTCAAAAACATTCAGTACTTC
TRBV5-4,TRBJ2-7,TRBD1,-,CASSLGTPGQGAYEQYF,TGTGCCAGCAGCTTGGGAACCCCGGGACAGGGGGCCTACGAGCAGTACTTC
TRBV7-7,TRBJ2-3,-,-,CASSLAGRPDTQYF,TGTGCCAGCAGCTTAGCGGGGCGTCCTGATACGCAGTATTTT
TRBV5-4,TRBJ2-4,-,-,CASSLGAGEAGDIQYF,TGTGCCAGCAGCTTGGGAGCGGGTGAGGCAGGAGACATTCAGTACTTC
TRBV5-1,TRBJ2-7,-,-,CASSSIPGPNPYEQYF,TGCGCCAGCAGCTCCATACCGGGACCCAACCCCTACGAGCAGTACTTC
TRBV10-1,TRBJ2-1,TRBD2,-,CASSSRRTGGAEQFF,TGCGCCAGCAGTTCCCGGCGGACGGGAGGAGCTGAGCAGTTCTTC
TRBV7-2,TRBJ2-1,-,few,CASSLGTRAYNEQFF,TGTGCCAGCAGCTTGGGGACGAGGGCCTACAATGAGCAGTTCTTC
TRBV5-1,TRBJ2-2,TRBD1,-,CASSLNRGRTGELFF,TGCGCCAGCAGCTTGAACAGGGGAAGGACCGGGGAGCTGTTTTTT
TRBV5-1,TRBJ2-7,TRBD1,-,CASSLADRVKTYEQYF,TGCGCCAGCAGCTTGGCCGACAGGGTAAAAACCTACGAGCAGTACTTC
TRBV9,TRBJ2-1,TRBD2,many,CASSVAPSGGNEQFF,TGTGCCAGCAGCGTAGCGCCTAGCGGGGGAAATGAGCAGTTCTTC
TRBV30,TRBJ1-2,-,-,CAWRWEIVKGYTF,TGTGCCTGGAGGTGGGAGATAGTTAAGGGCTACACCTTC
TRBV5-1,TRBJ1-2,TRBD1,-,CASRRVDRGVHYGYTF,TGCGCCAGCAGGCGAGTGGACAGGGGAGTACACTATGGCTACACCTTC